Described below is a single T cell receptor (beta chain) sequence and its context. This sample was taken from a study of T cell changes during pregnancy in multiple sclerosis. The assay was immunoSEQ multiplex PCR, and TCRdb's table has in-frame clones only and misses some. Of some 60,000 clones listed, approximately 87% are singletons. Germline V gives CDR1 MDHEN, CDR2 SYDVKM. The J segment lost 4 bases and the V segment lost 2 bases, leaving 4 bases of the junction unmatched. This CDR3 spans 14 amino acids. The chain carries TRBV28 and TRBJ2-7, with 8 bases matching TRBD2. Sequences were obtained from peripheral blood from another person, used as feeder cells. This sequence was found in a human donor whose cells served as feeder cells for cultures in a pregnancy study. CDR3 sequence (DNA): TGTGCCAGCAGTTTAGGCACTAGCGGATACGAGCAGTACTTC. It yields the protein CASSLGTSGYEQYF. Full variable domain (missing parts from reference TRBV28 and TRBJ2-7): DVKVTQSSRYLVKRTGEKVFLECVQDMDHENMFWYRQDPGLGLRLIYFSYDVKMKEKGDIPEGYSVSREKKERFSLILESASTNQTSMYLCASSLGTSGYEQYFGPGTRLTVT.